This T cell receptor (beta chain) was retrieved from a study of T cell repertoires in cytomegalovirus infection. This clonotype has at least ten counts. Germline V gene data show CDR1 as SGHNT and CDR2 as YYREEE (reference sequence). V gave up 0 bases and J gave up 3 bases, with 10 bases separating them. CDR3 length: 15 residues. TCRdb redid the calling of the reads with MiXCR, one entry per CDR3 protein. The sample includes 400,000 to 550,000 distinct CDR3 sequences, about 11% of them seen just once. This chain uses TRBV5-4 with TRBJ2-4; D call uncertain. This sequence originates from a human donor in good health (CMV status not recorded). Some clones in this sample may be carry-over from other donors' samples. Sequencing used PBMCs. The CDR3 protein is CASSLGIRGKNIQYF. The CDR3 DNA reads TGTGCCAGCAGCTTGGGTATACGAGGCAAAAACATTCAGTACTTC.